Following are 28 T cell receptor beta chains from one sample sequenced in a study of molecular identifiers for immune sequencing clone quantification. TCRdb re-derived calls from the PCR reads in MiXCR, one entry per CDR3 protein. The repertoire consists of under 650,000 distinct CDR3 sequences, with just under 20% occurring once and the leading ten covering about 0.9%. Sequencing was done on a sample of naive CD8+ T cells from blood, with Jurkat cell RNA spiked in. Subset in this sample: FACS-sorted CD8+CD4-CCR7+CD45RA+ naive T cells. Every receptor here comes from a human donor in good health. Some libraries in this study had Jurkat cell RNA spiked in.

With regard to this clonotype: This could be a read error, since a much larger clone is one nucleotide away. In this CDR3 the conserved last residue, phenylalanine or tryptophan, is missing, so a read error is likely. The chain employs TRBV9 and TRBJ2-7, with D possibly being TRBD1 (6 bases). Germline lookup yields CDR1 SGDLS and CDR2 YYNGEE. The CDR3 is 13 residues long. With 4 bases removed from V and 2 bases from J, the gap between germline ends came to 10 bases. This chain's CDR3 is CASSPGQPYEQYS. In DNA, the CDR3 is TGTGCCAGCAGCCCCGGACAGCCCTACGAGCAGTACTCC.

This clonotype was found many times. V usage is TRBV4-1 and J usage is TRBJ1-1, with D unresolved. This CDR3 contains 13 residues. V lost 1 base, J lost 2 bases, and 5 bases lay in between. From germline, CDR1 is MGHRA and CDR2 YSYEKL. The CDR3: CASSQGSNTEAFF. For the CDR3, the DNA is TGCGCCAGCAGCCAAGGGTCTAACACTGAAGCTTTCTTT.

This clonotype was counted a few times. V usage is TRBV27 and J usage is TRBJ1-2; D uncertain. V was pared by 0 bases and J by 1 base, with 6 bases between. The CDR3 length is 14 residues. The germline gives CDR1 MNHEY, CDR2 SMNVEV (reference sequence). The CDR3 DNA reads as TGTGCCAGCAGTTTATCGGGCAGTAACTATGGCTACACCTTC. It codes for CASSLSGSNYGYTF.

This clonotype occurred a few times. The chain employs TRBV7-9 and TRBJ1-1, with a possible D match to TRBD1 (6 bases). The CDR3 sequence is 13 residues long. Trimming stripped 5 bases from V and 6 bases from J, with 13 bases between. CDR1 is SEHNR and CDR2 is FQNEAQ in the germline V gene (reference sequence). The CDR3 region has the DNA TGTGCCAGCAGCGACGGGGGGCGGGCTGAAGCTTTCTTT. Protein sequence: CASSDGGRAEAFF.

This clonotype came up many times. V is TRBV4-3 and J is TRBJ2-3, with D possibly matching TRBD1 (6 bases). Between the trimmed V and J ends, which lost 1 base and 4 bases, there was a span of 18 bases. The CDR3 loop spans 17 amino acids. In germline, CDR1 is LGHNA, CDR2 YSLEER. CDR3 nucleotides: TGCGCCAGCAGCCAAGCCGGCGGCAGGGGAGTCCCAGATACGCAGTATTTT. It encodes CASSQAGGRGVPDTQYF.

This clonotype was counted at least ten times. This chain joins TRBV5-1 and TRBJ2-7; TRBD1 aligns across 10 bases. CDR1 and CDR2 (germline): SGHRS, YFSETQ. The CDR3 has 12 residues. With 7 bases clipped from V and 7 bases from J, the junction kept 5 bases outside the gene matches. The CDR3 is CASRDRGNEQYF. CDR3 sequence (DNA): TGCGCCAGCCGGGACAGGGGTAATGAGCAGTACTTC.

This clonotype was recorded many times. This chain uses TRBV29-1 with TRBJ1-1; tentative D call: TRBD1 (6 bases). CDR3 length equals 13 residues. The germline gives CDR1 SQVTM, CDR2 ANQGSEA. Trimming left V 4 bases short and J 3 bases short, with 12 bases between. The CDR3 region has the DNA TGCAGCGTTGCCGGGGGGCTTGACACTGAAGCTTTCTTT. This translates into CSVAGGLDTEAFF.

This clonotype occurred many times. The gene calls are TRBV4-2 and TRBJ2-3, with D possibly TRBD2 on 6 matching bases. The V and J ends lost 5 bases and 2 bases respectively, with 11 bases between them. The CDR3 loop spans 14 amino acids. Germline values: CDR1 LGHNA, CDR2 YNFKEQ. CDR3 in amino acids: CASSNGGDTDTQYF. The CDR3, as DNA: TGTGCCAGCAGCAACGGGGGTGACACAGATACGCAGTATTTT.

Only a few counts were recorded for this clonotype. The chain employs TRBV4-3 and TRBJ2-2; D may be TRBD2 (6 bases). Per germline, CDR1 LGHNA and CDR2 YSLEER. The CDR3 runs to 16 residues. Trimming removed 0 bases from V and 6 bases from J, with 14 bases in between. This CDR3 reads CASSQEYGRDPGELFF. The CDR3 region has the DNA TGCGCCAGCAGCCAAGAATACGGGAGAGACCCCGGGGAGCTGTTTTTT.

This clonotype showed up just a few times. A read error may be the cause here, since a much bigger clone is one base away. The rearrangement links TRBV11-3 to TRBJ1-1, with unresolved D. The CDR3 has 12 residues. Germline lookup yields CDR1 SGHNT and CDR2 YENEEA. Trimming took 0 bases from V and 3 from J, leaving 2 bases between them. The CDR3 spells CASSLDDTEAFF. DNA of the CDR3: TGTGCCAGCAGCTTAGACGACACTGAAGCTTTCTTT.

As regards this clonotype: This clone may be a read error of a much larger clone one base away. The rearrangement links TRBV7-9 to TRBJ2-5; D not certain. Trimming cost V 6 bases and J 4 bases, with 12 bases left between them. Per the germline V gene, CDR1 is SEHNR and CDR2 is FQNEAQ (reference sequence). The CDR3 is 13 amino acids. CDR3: CASRGSFVETQYF. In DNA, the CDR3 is TGTGCCAGCAGGGGGTCGTTTGTAGAGACCCAGTACTTC.

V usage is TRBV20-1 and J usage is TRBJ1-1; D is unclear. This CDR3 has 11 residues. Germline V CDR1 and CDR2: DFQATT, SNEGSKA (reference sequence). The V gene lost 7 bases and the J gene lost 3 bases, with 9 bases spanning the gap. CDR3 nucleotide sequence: TGCAGTGTCCCGCGGGACACTGAAGCTTTCTTT. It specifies CSVPRDTEAFF.

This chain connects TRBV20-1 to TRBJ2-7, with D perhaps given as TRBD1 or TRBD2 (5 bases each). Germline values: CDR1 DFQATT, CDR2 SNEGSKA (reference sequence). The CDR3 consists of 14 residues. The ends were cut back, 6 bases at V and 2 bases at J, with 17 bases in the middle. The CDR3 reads CSALNRDGAYEQYF. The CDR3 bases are TGCAGTGCACTAAACCGGGACGGTGCCTACGAGCAGTACTTC.

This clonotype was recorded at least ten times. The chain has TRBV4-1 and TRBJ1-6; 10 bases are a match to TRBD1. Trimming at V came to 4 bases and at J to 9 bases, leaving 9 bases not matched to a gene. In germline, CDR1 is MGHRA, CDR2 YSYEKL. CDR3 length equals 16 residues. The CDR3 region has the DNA TGCGCCAGCAGCCCTAGTGCCGGGACAGGGGCTTCACCCCTCCACTTT. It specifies CASSPSAGTGASPLHF.

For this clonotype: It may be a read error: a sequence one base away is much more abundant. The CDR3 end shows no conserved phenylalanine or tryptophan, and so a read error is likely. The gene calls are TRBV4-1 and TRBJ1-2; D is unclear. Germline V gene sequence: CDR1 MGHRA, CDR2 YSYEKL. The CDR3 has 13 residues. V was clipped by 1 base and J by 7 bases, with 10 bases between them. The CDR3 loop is CASSQGAFFGYTS. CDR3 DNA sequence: TGCGCCAGCAGCCAAGGGGCGTTCTTTGGCTACACCTCC.

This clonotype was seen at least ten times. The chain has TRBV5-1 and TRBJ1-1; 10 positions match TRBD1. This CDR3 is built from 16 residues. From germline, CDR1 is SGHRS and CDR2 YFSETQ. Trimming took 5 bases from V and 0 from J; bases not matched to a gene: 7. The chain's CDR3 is CASRRGTGEMNTEAFF. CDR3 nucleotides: TGCGCCAGCAGACGAGGGACAGGGGAAATGAACACTGAAGCTTTCTTT.

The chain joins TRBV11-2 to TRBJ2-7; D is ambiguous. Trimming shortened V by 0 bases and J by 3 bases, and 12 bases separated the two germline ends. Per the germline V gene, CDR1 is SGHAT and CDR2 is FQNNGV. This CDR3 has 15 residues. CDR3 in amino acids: CASSLEASSSYEQYF. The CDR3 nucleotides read TGTGCCAGCAGCTTAGAGGCCAGCAGCAGCTACGAGCAGTACTTC.

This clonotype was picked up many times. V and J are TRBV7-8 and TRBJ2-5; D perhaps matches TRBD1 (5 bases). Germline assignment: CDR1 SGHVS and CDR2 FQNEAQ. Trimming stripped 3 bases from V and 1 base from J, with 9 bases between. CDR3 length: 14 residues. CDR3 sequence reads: CASSLVTAQETQYF. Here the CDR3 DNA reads TGTGCCAGCAGCTTGGTGACAGCCCAAGAGACCCAGTACTTC. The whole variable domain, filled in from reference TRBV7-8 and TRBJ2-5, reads GAGVSQSPRYKVAKRGQDVALRCDPISGHVSLFWYQQALGQGPEFLTYFQNEAQLDKSGLPSDRFFAERPEGSVSTLKIQRTQQEDSAVYLCASSLVTAQETQYFGPGTRLLVL.

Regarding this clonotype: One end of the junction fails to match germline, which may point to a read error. In nucleotides, the CDR3 is TGTGCCAGCAGCTTAGATAGTGGGAGACTAAGCACAGATACGCGGTATTTT. It specifies CASSLDSGRLSTDTRYF. The chain recombines TRBV11-2 with TRBJ2-3, with a weak D call TRBD2 (5 bases). The V gene's germline CDR1 is SGHAT and CDR2 FQNNGV. The CDR3 runs to 17 residues.

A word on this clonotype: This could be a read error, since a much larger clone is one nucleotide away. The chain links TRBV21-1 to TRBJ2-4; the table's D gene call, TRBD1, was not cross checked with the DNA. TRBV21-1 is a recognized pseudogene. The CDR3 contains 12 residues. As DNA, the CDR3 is TGTGCCAGTTTACAGGGGTTACTCATTCAGTACTTC. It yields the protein CASLQGLLIQYF.

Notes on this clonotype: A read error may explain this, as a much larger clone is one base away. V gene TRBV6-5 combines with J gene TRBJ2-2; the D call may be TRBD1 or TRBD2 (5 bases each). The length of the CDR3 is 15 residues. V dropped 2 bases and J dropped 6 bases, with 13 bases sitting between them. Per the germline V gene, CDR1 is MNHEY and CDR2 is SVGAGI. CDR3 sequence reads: CASSYDSGDAGELFF. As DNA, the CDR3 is TGTGCCAGCAGTTACGACAGTGGGGACGCCGGGGAGCTGTTTTTT.

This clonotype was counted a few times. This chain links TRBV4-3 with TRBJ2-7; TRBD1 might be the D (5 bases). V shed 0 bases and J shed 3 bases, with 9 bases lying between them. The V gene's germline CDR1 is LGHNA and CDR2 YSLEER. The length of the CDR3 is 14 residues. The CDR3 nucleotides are TGCGCCAGCAGCCAAGATTTACAGGACTACGAGCAGTACTTC. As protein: CASSQDLQDYEQYF.

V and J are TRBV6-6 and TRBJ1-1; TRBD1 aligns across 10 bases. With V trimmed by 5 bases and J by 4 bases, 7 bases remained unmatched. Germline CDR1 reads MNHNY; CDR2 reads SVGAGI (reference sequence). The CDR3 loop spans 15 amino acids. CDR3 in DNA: TGTGCCAGCAGTGTCGGACAGGGGGTGGGCACTGAAGCTTTCTTT. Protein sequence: CASSVGQGVGTEAFF.

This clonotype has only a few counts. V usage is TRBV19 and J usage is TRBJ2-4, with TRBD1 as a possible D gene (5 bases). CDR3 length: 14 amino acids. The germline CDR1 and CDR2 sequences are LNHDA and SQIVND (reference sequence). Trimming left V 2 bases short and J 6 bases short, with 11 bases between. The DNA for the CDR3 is TGTGCCAGTAGTATATCAGGGTTGGGAAACATTCAGTACTTC. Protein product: CASSISGLGNIQYF.

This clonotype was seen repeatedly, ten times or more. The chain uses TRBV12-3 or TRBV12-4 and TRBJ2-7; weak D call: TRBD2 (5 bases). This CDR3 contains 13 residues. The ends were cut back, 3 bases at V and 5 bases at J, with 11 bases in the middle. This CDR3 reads CASSFGGPDEQYF. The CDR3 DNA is TGTGCCAGCAGTTTCGGAGGCCCCGACGAGCAGTACTTC.

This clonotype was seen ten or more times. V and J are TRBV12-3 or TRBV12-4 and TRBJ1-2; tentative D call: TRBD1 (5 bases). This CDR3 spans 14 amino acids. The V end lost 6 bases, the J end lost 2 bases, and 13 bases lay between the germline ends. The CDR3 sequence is CASSPTGRNYGYTF. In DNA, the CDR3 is TGTGCCAGCAGCCCGACGGGACGGAACTATGGCTACACCTTC.

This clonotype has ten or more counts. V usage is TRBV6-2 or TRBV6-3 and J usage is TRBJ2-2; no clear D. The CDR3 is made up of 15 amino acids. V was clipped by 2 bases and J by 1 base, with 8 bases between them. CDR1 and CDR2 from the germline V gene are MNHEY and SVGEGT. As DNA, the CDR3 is TGTGCCAGCAGTTACCGGGCAGGGAACACCGGGGAGCTGTTTTTT. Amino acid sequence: CASSYRAGNTGELFF.

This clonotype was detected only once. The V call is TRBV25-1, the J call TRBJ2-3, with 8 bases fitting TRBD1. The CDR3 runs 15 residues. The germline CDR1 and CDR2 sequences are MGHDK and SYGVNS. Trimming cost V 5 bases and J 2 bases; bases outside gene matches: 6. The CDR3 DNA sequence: TGTGCCAGCAGTCCCCAGGGGGCCGTCACAGATACGCAGTATTTT. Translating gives CASSPQGAVTDTQYF.